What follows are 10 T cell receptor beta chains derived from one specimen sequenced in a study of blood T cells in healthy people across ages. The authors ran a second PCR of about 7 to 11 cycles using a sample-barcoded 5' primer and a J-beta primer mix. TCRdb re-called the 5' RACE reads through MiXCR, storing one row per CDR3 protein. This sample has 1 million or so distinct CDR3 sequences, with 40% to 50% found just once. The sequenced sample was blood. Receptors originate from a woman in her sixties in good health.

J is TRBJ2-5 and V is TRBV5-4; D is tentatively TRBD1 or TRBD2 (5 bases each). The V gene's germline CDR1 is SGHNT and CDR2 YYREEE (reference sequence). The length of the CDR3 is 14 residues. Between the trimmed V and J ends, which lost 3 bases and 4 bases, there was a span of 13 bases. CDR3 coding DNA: TGTGCCAGCAGCTCCGGGACCATAGGAGAGACCCAGTACTTC. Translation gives CASSSGTIGETQYF.

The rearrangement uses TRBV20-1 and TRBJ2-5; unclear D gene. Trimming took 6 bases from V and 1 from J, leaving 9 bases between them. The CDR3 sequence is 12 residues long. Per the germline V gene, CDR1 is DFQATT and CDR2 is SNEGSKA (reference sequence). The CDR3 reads CSASMTQETQYF. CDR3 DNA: TGCAGTGCCTCCATGACCCAAGAGACCCAGTACTTC.

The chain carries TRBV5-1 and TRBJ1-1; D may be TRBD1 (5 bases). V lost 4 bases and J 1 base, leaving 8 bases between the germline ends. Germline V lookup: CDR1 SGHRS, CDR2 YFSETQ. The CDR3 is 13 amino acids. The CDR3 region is CASSGARNTEAFF. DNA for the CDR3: TGCGCCAGCAGCGGGGCCAGGAACACTGAAGCTTTCTTT. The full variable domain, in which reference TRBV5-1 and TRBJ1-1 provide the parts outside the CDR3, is KAGVTQTPRYLIKTRGQQVTLSCSPISGHRSVSWYQQTPGQGLQFLFEYFSETQRNKGNFPGRFSGRQFSNSRSEMNVSTLELGDSALYLCASSGARNTEAFFGQGTRLTVV.

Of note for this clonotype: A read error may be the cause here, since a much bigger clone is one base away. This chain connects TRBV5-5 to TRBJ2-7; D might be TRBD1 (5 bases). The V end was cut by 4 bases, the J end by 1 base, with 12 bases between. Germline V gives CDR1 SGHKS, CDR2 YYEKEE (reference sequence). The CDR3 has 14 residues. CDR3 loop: CASSAGLGSYEQYF. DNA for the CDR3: TGTGCCAGCAGCGCAGGGTTAGGGTCCTACGAGCAGTACTTC. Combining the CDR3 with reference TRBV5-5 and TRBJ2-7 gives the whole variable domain DAGVTQSPTHLIKTRGQQVTLRCSPISGHKSVSWYQQVLGQGPQFIFQYYEKEERGRGNFPDRFSARQFPNYSSELNVNALLLGDSALYLCASSAGLGSYEQYFGPGTRLTVT.

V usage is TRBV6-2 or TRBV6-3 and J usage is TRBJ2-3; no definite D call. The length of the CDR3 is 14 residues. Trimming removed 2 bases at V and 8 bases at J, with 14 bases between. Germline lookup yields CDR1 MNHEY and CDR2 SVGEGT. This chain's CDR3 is CASSYTHSTATQYF. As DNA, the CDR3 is TGTGCCAGCAGTTACACCCACAGCACGGCTACGCAGTATTTT.

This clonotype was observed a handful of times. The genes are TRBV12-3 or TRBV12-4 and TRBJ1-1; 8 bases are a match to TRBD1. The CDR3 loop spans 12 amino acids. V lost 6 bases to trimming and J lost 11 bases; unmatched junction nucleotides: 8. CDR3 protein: CASRIRQGHAFF. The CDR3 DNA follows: TGTGCCAGCAGGATACGACAGGGGCATGCTTTCTTT.

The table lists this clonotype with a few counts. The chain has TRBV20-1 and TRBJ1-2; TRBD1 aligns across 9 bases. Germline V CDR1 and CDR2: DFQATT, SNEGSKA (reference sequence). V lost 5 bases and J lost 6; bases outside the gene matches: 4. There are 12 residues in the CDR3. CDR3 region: CSAPGQGDGYTF. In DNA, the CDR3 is TGCAGTGCTCCGGGACAGGGCGATGGCTACACCTTC.

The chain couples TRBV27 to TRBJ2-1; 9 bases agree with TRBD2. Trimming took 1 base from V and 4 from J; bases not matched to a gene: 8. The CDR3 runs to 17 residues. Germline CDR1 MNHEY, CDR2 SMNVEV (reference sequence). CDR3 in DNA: TGTGCCAGCAGTTTATTTCTAGCGGGAAGCCCTTACAATGAGCAGTTCTTC. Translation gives CASSLFLAGSPYNEQFF.

CDR3 residues: CASTPPLAGGHEQYF. The CDR3 region has the DNA TGTGCCAGCACCCCACCCTTAGCGGGAGGGCACGAGCAGTACTTC. The genes are TRBV6-2 or TRBV6-3 and TRBJ2-7; 11 bases are shared with TRBD2. V lost 7 bases and J lost 5; bases outside the gene matches: 10. This CDR3 is 15 amino acids long. Germline assignment: CDR1 MNHEY and CDR2 SVGEGT.

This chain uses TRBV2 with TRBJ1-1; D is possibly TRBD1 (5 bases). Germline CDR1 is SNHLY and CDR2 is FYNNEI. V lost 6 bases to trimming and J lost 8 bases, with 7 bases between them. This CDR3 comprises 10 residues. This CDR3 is CASSGGEAFF. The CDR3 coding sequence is TGTGCCAGCAGCGGGGGGGAAGCTTTCTTT.